This T cell receptor (beta chain) is from a study of T-cell memory formation after mild COVID-19. Points from the study as a whole: Balance between CD4 and CD8 was seen in clones contracting day 15 to 85, and a CD4+ lean was seen in later expanders. The study detected some responding clones in pre-infection memory, suggesting cross-reactive memory joined. Still unconfirmed is whether the second-wave clones peaking on day 37 recognized SARS-CoV-2.

This clonotype was observed a handful of times. Its antigen remains unidentified. The germline CDR1 and CDR2 sequences are SGHRS and YFSETQ. Unmatched junction bases numbered 7, after V lost 5 bases and J lost 0 bases. The CDR3 covers 16 residues. A 5'RACE reaction primed in the constant segment made cDNA libraries of TCR alpha and TCR beta, and these carried sample barcodes and UMIs. MiXCR was run by TCRdb on the 5' RACE reads, yielding one entry per CDR3 protein. The data show 350,000 to 500,000 distinct CDR3 sequences, around a quarter seen once. The TCR comes from an adult woman who had mild COVID-19 (a few samples of this study predate the infection). Cell type and time point are not known. The sequencing input was PBMCs or a T cell subset sorted from them (not recorded which). The rearrangement joins TRBV5-1 to TRBJ1-1; 10 bases fit TRBD1. The DNA of the CDR3 is TGCGCCAGCAGTTTTGACGGACAGGGGGTGAACACTGAAGCTTTCTTT. This sequence encodes CASSFDGQGVNTEAFF.